One sample yielded the 21 T cell receptor beta chains listed below, sequenced in a study of cytomegalovirus exposure and HLA in healthy donors (dated by TCRdb to the late 2010s). The library came from the immunoSEQ multiplex PCR assay. This immuneACCESS table, as held by TCRdb, lists in-frame sequences with V and J called but not all clones. Of the missing ones, under half trace to an unresolved V gene in checked studies; the others have no known cause. The sample table shows under 200,000 clones, and approximately 78% are seen once. The ten top clones hold around 1.2% of the sample. The sequencing sample was made of PBMCs. The receptors derive from a woman aged 30 to 39 in good health and CMV-seronegative.

The rearrangement uses TRBV19 and TRBJ1-4, with D maybe TRBD1 (6 bases). V was trimmed by 8 bases and J by 3 bases, leaving 16 bases between them. This CDR3 region has 15 residues. The germline CDR1 and CDR2 sequences are LNHDA and SQIVND (reference sequence). The CDR3: CASRVKTGSNEKLFF. CDR3 in DNA: TGTGCCAGTCGGGTTAAGACAGGATCTAATGAAAAACTGTTTTTT.

The rearrangement links TRBV5-1 to TRBJ2-1; the match to TRBD2 covers 10 bases. CDR1 is SGHRS and CDR2 is YFSETQ in the germline V gene. The length of the CDR3 is 14 residues. Trimming cost V 0 bases and J 10 bases; bases outside gene matches: 4. The CDR3 DNA follows: TGCGCCAGCAGCTTGGGGCTAGCGGGAGAGGAGCAGTTCTTC. It yields the protein CASSLGLAGEEQFF.

The chain carries TRBV7-8 and TRBJ1-3, with D perhaps TRBD1 (5 bases). Germline assignment: CDR1 SGHVS and CDR2 FQNEAQ. V was trimmed by 4 bases and J by 2 bases, leaving 12 bases between them. The CDR3 loop spans 15 amino acids. The CDR3 nucleotides are TGTGCCAGCAGCTGGCCCCGGGGGACTGGAAACACCATATATTTT. This codes for CASSWPRGTGNTIYF.

The chain links TRBV7-2 to TRBJ2-7, with 9 bases aligning to TRBD1. V was pared by 5 bases and J by 5 bases, with 13 bases of the junction left unmatched. The CDR3 sequence is 16 residues long. Germline V gene sequence: CDR1 SGHTA, CDR2 FQGNSA. The CDR3 DNA reads TGTGCCAGCAGCCGCCCGCCGGGACAGGGAGGGAACGAGCAGTACTTC. It encodes CASSRPPGQGGNEQYF. Full variable domain (outside the CDR3, taken from reference TRBV7-2 and TRBJ2-7): GAGVSQSPSNKVTEKGKDVELRCDPISGHTALYWYRQSLGQGLEFLIYFQGNSAPDKSGLPSDRFSAERTGGSVSTLTIQRTQQEDSAVYLCASSRPPGQGGNEQYFGPGTRLTVT.

This sequence joins TRBV19 and TRBJ1-2; the match to TRBD1 covers 8 bases. V lost 7 bases, J lost 5 bases, and 3 bases stayed unmatched. In germline, CDR1 is LNHDA, CDR2 SQIVND (reference sequence). The CDR3 extends over 12 amino acids. The CDR3 loop reads CASTRQGYGYTF. The CDR3 DNA sequence: TGTGCCAGTACCCGACAGGGGTATGGCTACACCTTC.

The genes are TRBV11-3 and TRBJ2-1, with 11 bases aligning to TRBD2. The CDR3 spans 18 residues. Germline loops: CDR1 SGHNT, CDR2 YENEEA. V gave up 3 bases and J gave up 5 bases; unmatched junction bases: 12. The CDR3 spells CASSFYKRLAGLHNEQFF. The CDR3 bases are TGTGCCAGCAGCTTCTATAAAAGACTAGCGGGACTCCACAATGAGCAGTTCTTC. The variable domain in full, with the rest retrieved from reference TRBV11-3 and TRBJ2-1, is EAGVVQSPRYKIIEKKQPVAFWCNPISGHNTLYWYLQNLGQGPELLIRYENEEAVDDSQLPKDRFSAERLKGVDSTLKIQPAELGDSAVYLCASSFYKRLAGLHNEQFFGPGTRLTVL.

The chain links TRBV27 to TRBJ2-1, with 7 positions matching TRBD2. The CDR3 runs to 16 residues. V was clipped by 1 base and J by 2 bases; unmatched bases: 5. Germline CDR1 MNHEY, CDR2 SMNVEV (reference sequence). DNA of the CDR3: TGTGCCAGCAGTTTATTCGGCGGGGGAACCTACAATGAGCAGTTCTTC. Amino acids: CASSLFGGGTYNEQFF.

The V gene is TRBV5-1, the J gene TRBJ2-3, with D possibly TRBD2 on 6 matching bases. The CDR3 is made up of 15 amino acids. The V gene lost 0 bases and the J gene lost 2 bases, with 10 bases spanning the gap. Germline CDR1 and CDR2: SGHRS and YFSETQ. The CDR3 nucleotides read TGCGCCAGCAGCTTGGCCGCGGGGAACACAGATACGCAGTATTTT. It translates to CASSLAAGNTDTQYF.

The rearrangement joins TRBV19 to TRBJ1-6, with D possibly TRBD1 on 6 matching bases. The germline V and J ends were trimmed by 7 bases and 6 bases, with 19 bases remaining between them. In germline, CDR1 is LNHDA, CDR2 SQIVND (reference sequence). The CDR3 runs 16 residues. CDR3 bases: TGTGCCAGTACCAGCGGGGGGGGCTTCGGTAATTCACCCCTCCACTTT. Amino acid sequence: CASTSGGGFGNSPLHF.

The V and J genes are TRBV6-5 and TRBJ2-1; TRBD1 matches 10 bases. V was clipped by 7 bases and J by 5 bases; unmatched bases: 8. The CDR3 length is 15 residues. Per the germline V gene, CDR1 is MNHEY and CDR2 is SVGAGI. The CDR3 region has the DNA TGTGCCAGCATCCGGGACAGGGGTGCGCACAATGAGCAGTTCTTC. Protein product: CASIRDRGAHNEQFF.

This clone was detected only a few times. The chain uses TRBV10-2 and TRBJ2-7; TRBD1 might be the D (6 bases). V lost 2 bases and J lost 0, with 11 bases in between. The germline CDR1 and CDR2 sequences are WSHSY and SAAADI. The CDR3 has 15 residues. The DNA of the CDR3 is TGCGCCAGCAGTGAGATAAGGGACAACTCCTACGAGCAGTACTTC. Protein: CASSEIRDNSYEQYF.

CDR3 coding DNA: TGCAGTGCTAGAGCGGGGGACGGCTACACCTTC. Its protein is CSARAGDGYTF. The chain is built from TRBV20-1 and TRBJ1-2, with D possibly being TRBD1 (5 bases). V was shortened by 1 base and J by 8 bases, with 8 bases between the two germline ends. The CDR3 is 11 residues long. Per the germline V gene, CDR1 is DFQATT and CDR2 is SNEGSKA (reference sequence).

V usage is TRBV5-1 and J usage is TRBJ1-2; D is undetermined. This CDR3 region has 13 residues. V was shortened by 4 bases and J by 10 bases, with 17 bases between the two germline ends. The V gene's germline CDR1 is SGHRS and CDR2 YFSETQ. CDR3 amino acids: CASSQDRDNDYTF. CDR3 in DNA: TGCGCCAGCAGCCAGGACCGGGATAACGACTACACCTTC.

CDR3 in DNA: TGTGCCAGCAGTTTATTCCTTCCCGGGACTAGCGGGAATGAGACCCAGTACTTC. As protein: CASSLFLPGTSGNETQYF. This chain uses TRBV27 with TRBJ2-5; 13 bases align to TRBD2. The CDR3 is 18 residues long. Germline V CDR1 and CDR2: MNHEY, SMNVEV (reference sequence). Unmatched junction bases numbered 10, after V lost 1 base and J lost 5 bases.

This clone was seen a single time. The CDR3 DNA reads as TGCAGCGTGCTACCTCGGAGGACTGAAGCTTTCTTT. It specifies CSVLPRRTEAFF. The chain uses TRBV29-1 and TRBJ1-1; D not certain. Germline V gene data show CDR1 as SQVTM and CDR2 as ANQGSEA. V lost 6 bases to trimming and J lost 5 bases, with 13 bases between them. CDR3 length: 12 residues.

The genes are TRBV19 and TRBJ1-2; D perhaps matches TRBD1 (5 bases). This CDR3 comprises 15 residues. Trimming removed 3 bases at V and 5 bases at J, with 16 bases between. Germline V lookup: CDR1 LNHDA, CDR2 SQIVND (reference sequence). The CDR3 sequence: CASSIGGILAYGYTF. The DNA for the CDR3 is TGTGCCAGTAGTATTGGGGGGATCCTTGCGTATGGCTACACCTTC.

V gene TRBV29-1 combines with J gene TRBJ2-7; D not resolved. The germline V and J ends were trimmed by 1 base and 3 bases, with 4 bases remaining between them. CDR3 size: 11 residues. Germline assignment: CDR1 SQVTM and CDR2 ANQGSEA. DNA of the CDR3: TGCAGCGTTGAAGTCAACTACGAGCAGTACTTC. Translating gives CSVEVNYEQYF.

This clone was detected only a few times. The gene calls are TRBV2 and TRBJ1-2, with 8 bases aligning to TRBD1. This CDR3 is 17 amino acids long. CDR1 is SNHLY and CDR2 is FYNNEI in the germline V gene. V lost 7 bases, J lost 7 bases, and 20 bases stayed unmatched. CDR3 loop: CASTMTFYPRQGSGYTF. CDR3 bases: TGTGCCAGCACCATGACCTTCTACCCTCGACAGGGGAGTGGCTACACCTTC. Full variable domain (remainder filled in from reference TRBV2 and TRBJ1-2): EPEVTQTPSHQVTQMGQEVILRCVPISNHLYFYWYRQILGQKVEFLVSFYNNEISEKSEIFDDQFSVERPDGSNFTLKIRSTKLEDSAMYFCASTMTFYPRQGSGYTFGSGTRLTVV.

The DNA for the CDR3 is TGCGCCAGCAGCTTGGAGGGTAGCGGAGGACCTTCCTACGAGCAGTACTTC. Translation: CASSLEGSGGPSYEQYF. The V and J genes are TRBV5-1 and TRBJ2-7; D possibly corresponds to TRBD2 (6 bases). Trimming stripped 0 bases from V and 1 base from J, with 17 bases between. CDR3 length equals 17 residues. Germline-derived CDR1 and CDR2 are SGHRS and YFSETQ. Drawing the rest from reference TRBV5-1 and TRBJ2-7, the complete variable domain is KAGVTQTPRYLIKTRGQQVTLSCSPISGHRSVSWYQQTPGQGLQFLFEYFSETQRNKGNFPGRFSGRQFSNSRSEMNVSTLELGDSALYLCASSLEGSGGPSYEQYFGPGTRLTVT.

The J gene is TRBJ2-3, the V gene TRBV29-1, with TRBD1 as a possible D gene (6 bases). The CDR3 has 11 amino acids. Germline assignment: CDR1 SQVTM and CDR2 ANQGSEA. V was trimmed by 4 bases and J by 5 bases, leaving 7 bases between them. CDR3 bases: TGCAGCGTTGCACAGGGAGATACGCAGTATTTT. Protein: CSVAQGDTQYF.

The chain is built from TRBV10-3 and TRBJ2-1, with TRBD2 matching 16 bases. CDR3 length equals 15 residues. The germline V gene has CDR1 ENHRY and CDR2 SYGVKD. The J segment lost 8 bases and the V segment lost 10 bases, leaving 8 bases of the junction unmatched. Here the CDR3 DNA reads TGTGCCACGGGACTAGCGGGAGGGCTCGGGGATGAGCAGTTCTTC. Protein sequence: CATGLAGGLGDEQFF.